The TCR beta chain described here comes from a study of blood T cells in healthy people across ages. Study-level points and caveats: Older individuals had lower TCR beta diversity per million T cells (the decline was roughly linear).

The second PCR ran roughly 6 to 11 cycles with a sample-barcoded 5' primer and J-beta primers. Tagging of each cDNA molecule was performed by a template-switch adaptor with 12 random nucleotides. From the 5' RACE reads, TCRdb called clonotypes with MiXCR, one entry per CDR3 protein. The data hold roughly 930,000 distinct CDR3 sequences, with roughly 50% observed a single time. This clonotype was seen at least ten times. No antigen is known for it. Germline CDR1 and CDR2: SQVTM and ANQGSEA. With 6 bases clipped from V and 4 bases from J, the junction kept 2 bases outside the gene matches. This CDR3 is built from 12 residues.

The sample consisted of blood. V gene TRBV29-1 combines with J gene TRBJ2-3; 9 bases are shared with TRBD1. This sequence originates from a man aged 25 to 40 in good health. DNA for the CDR3: TGCAGCGTCGGACAGGGGTCAGATACGCAGTATTTT. Translated, it gives CSVGQGSDTQYF.